This TCR beta chain originates from a study of early T cells in non-severe SARS-CoV-2 infection. For the study at large: Unsorted whole blood bulk RNA was sequenced, with unpaired chains. Study conclusions and caveats: VDJdb-based matching was biased toward anti-spike CD8 responses and missed private and CD4 specificities.

The CDR3 is 15 amino acids. V gave up 5 bases and J gave up 2 bases, with 13 bases separating them. Germline CDR1 and CDR2: LNHDA and SQIVND (reference sequence). This clonotype occurred a few times. Antigen: not known. Unique molecular identifier tags were affixed to discrete cDNA molecules. A single record per CDR3 protein comes from TCRdb applying MiXCR to the 5' RACE reads. The sample includes around 52,000 distinct CDR3 sequences, around a tenth seen only once; the top ten take approximately 10%. This sequence originates from an adult who was a healthcare worker with PCR-confirmed SARS-CoV-2 infection or an uninfected control (not recorded which). The V gene is TRBV19, the J gene TRBJ1-5; tentatively, D is TRBD1 (6 bases). The specimen was whole blood. CDR3 nucleotides: TGTGCCAGTAGTCCACAGGGATGGGGCAATCAGCCCCAGCATTTT. It codes for CASSPQGWGNQPQHF.